These 29 T cell receptor beta chains came from one sample sequenced in a study of T cell responses to AZD1222 COVID-19 vaccine. The table came from immunoSEQ multiplex PCR; TCRdb's copy has only in-frame clones and leaves some out. Found here are some 120,000 clones, roughly 90% of them singletons; the top ten hold over 8.5%. The material sequenced was peripheral blood, taken on day 0 of MenACWY control vaccination. Receptor source: an adult in good health.

This clone occurred once. The V and J genes are TRBV5-4 and TRBJ2-3; TRBD2 matches 7 bases. J gave up 6 bases and V 2 bases, and 6 bases lay outside the gene matches. The CDR3 has 14 amino acids. From germline, CDR1 is SGHNT and CDR2 YYREEE (reference sequence). CDR3 in amino acids: CASSLGGSSDTQYF. CDR3 in DNA: TGTGCCAGCAGCTTAGGCGGGAGCTCGGATACGCAGTATTTT.

V is TRBV7-9 and J is TRBJ1-5; a weak D match, TRBD1 (6 bases). This CDR3 contains 15 residues. Trimming left V 5 bases short and J 3 bases short, with 14 bases between. Looked up from germline, CDR1 is SEHNR and CDR2 is FQNEAQ (reference sequence). The CDR3 spells CASSPRGDNNQPQHF. The CDR3 DNA reads as TGTGCCAGCAGCCCTAGAGGGGACAACAATCAGCCCCAGCATTTT.

The table lists this clone with a few counts. The CDR3 sequence: CASSLGQGRNTEAFF. In DNA, the CDR3 is TGTGCCAGCAGCCTCGGACAGGGGCGGAACACTGAAGCTTTCTTT. The gene calls are TRBV3-1 (or the pseudogene TRBV3-2) and TRBJ1-1; TRBD1 matches 9 bases. The V gene end was trimmed by 4 bases and the J gene end by 1 base; junction bases not matched to a gene: 4. CDR1 LGHDT and CDR2 YNNKEL come from the germline V gene (reference sequence). The CDR3 is 15 residues long.

V is TRBV29-1 and J is TRBJ2-1; TRBD2 might be the D (6 bases). Trimming removed 0 bases at V and 4 bases at J, with 13 bases between. The CDR3 has 15 amino acids. Germline CDR1 and CDR2: SQVTM and ANQGSEA. This CDR3 is CSVEDQGGDYNEQFF. The CDR3 DNA follows: TGCAGCGTTGAAGATCAGGGCGGGGATTACAATGAGCAGTTCTTC.

J is TRBJ2-7 and V is TRBV4-1, with 8 nucleotides matching TRBD1. This CDR3 has 15 amino acids. Looked up from germline, CDR1 is MGHRA and CDR2 is YSYEKL. V trimming: 0 bases; J trimming: 4 bases; junction bases outside the gene matches: 5. The CDR3 nucleotides are TGCGCCAGCAGCCAAGATAATCACAGGGGGTACGAGCAGTACTTC. Residues: CASSQDNHRGYEQYF.

The J gene is TRBJ2-1, the V gene TRBV2; D is possibly TRBD1 (6 bases). The CDR3 has 16 amino acids. The germline V gene has CDR1 SNHLY and CDR2 FYNNEI. V lost 5 bases and J 3 bases, leaving 17 bases between the germline ends. The CDR3 here is CASSRADRSYYNEQFF. CDR3 in DNA: TGTGCCAGCAGTCGGGCGGACAGAAGTTACTACAATGAGCAGTTCTTC.

The V call is TRBV7-7, the J call TRBJ2-5; D might be TRBD2 (6 bases). CDR1 is SSHAT and CDR2 is FNYEAQ in the germline V gene (reference sequence). The CDR3 runs to 15 residues. Trimming pared 5 bases from V and 1 base from J, leaving 14 bases between. The CDR3: CASSPIAGSQETQYF. CDR3 DNA: TGTGCCAGCAGCCCGATTGCGGGAAGCCAAGAGACCCAGTACTTC.

This clone was recorded once. V and J are TRBV20-1 and TRBJ2-7; D remains unclear. The CDR3 is 10 residues long. Trimming shortened V by 0 bases and J by 5 bases, and 2 bases separated the two germline ends. Per the germline V gene, CDR1 is DFQATT and CDR2 is SNEGSKA (reference sequence). CDR3 loop: CSAREDEQYF. As DNA, the CDR3 is TGCAGTGCTAGAGAGGACGAGCAGTACTTC.

The gene calls are TRBV24-1 and TRBJ2-1, with TRBD2 matching 7 bases. This CDR3 spans 18 amino acids. V was clipped by 1 base and J by 7 bases; unmatched bases: 15. Germline V gives CDR1 KGHDR, CDR2 SFDVKD. CDR3 sequence: CATSDLGTPGRENNEQFF. The CDR3 DNA reads TGTGCCACCAGTGATTTAGGTACCCCCGGGCGGGAGAATAATGAGCAGTTCTTC.

V and J are TRBV7-9 and TRBJ2-7; 7 bases are shared with TRBD2. This CDR3 is 16 amino acids long. Germline CDR1 SEHNR, CDR2 FQNEAQ (reference sequence). Trimming cost V 2 bases and J 0 bases; bases outside gene matches: 7. The CDR3 here is CASSLWAGVSSYEQYF. The CDR3, as DNA: TGTGCCAGCAGCTTATGGGCGGGAGTGAGCTCCTACGAGCAGTACTTC.

Concerning this clone: Within the sample, other DNA sequences also encode this same CDR3. This sequence joins TRBV9 and TRBJ2-3, with D unclear. The CDR3 totals 14 residues. Between the trimmed V and J ends, which lost 0 bases and 0 bases, there was a span of 5 bases. Germline V CDR1 and CDR2: SGDLS, YYNGEE. CDR3: CASSVVGSTDTQYF. CDR3 nucleotides: TGTGCCAGCAGCGTAGTGGGGAGCACAGATACGCAGTATTTT.

The rearrangement joins TRBV23-1 to TRBJ1-2; TRBD1 is a possible D gene (6 bases). TRBV23-1 belongs to the ORF category, with a function that is uncertain. The CDR3 runs 12 residues. Trimming stripped 8 bases from V and 5 bases from J, with 12 bases between. This CDR3 reads CASGGPIYGYTF. CDR3 DNA sequence: TGCGCCAGCGGGGGCCCCATTTATGGCTACACCTTC.

In this sample, this clone turned up a few times. J is TRBJ2-3 and V is TRBV4-2; 8 nucleotides align to TRBD1. V dropped 0 bases and J dropped 3; count of bases not matched to a gene: 2. CDR3 length: 15 residues. Looked up from germline, CDR1 is LGHNA and CDR2 is YNFKEQ. CDR3 sequence reads: CASSQERQGTDTQYF. The CDR3 DNA reads as TGTGCCAGCAGCCAAGAACGACAGGGGACAGATACGCAGTATTTT.

The V and J genes are TRBV28 and TRBJ1-2, with TRBD1 matching 7 bases. Germline V gives CDR1 MDHEN, CDR2 SYDVKM. The CDR3 has 14 amino acids. Germline trimming cut 7 bases from V and 3 bases from J; bases unmatched to any gene: 8. The CDR3 bases are TGTGCCAGCATCAAGGGGGCGGTTGACTATGGCTACACCTTC. Translation gives CASIKGAVDYGYTF.

The chain combines TRBV19 with TRBJ2-1; 12 positions agree with TRBD2. The CDR3 contains 17 residues. With V trimmed by 1 base and J by 5 bases, 6 bases remained unmatched. Germline CDR1 is LNHDA and CDR2 is SQIVND (reference sequence). The CDR3 DNA sequence: TGTGCCAGTAGTATAGGATGGACTAGCGGGATTAACAATGAGCAGTTCTTC. Translated, it gives CASSIGWTSGINNEQFF.

This clone was seen only a few times. The DNA of the CDR3 is TGTGCCAGCAGCACGCGGACTGTTCTGTACGAGCAGTACTTC. Its protein is CASSTRTVLYEQYF. V and J are TRBV7-8 and TRBJ2-7, with a weak D call TRBD2 (5 bases). This CDR3 has 14 residues. CDR1 is SGHVS, CDR2 FQNEAQ, per germline. The V end was cut by 5 bases, the J end by 4 bases, with 15 bases between. Variable domain in full (rest from reference TRBV7-8 and TRBJ2-7): GAGVSQSPRYKVAKRGQDVALRCDPISGHVSLFWYQQALGQGPEFLTYFQNEAQLDKSGLPSDRFFAERPEGSVSTLKIQRTQQEDSAVYLCASSTRTVLYEQYFGPGTRLTVT.

The sample holds one count of this clone. This rearrangement joins TRBV6-6 to TRBJ1-1, with 10 bases identical to TRBD1. Germline assignment: CDR1 MNHNY and CDR2 SVGAGI (reference sequence). V shed 2 bases and J 4 bases; nucleotides not matched to a gene: 7. CDR3 size: 16 residues. CDR3 DNA sequence: TGTGCCAGCAGTTACGACACGGACAGGGGGGCCACTGAAGCTTTCTTT. Translation: CASSYDTDRGATEAFF.

This clone is categorized as medium-sized. The chain combines TRBV11-3 with TRBJ1-1; TRBD1 might be the D (5 bases). In germline, CDR1 is SGHNT, CDR2 YENEEA. Trimming removed 0 bases at V and 5 bases at J, with 13 bases between. CDR3 length equals 15 residues. In DNA form, the CDR3 reads TGTGCCAGCAGCTTAGATCCGGGGCCGTGGACTGAAGCTTTCTTT. This codes for CASSLDPGPWTEAFF.

CDR3 residues: CASSLFASTDTQYF. The CDR3 coding sequence is TGTGCCAGCAGCTTATTCGCTAGCACAGATACGCAGTATTTT. The chain combines TRBV7-2 with TRBJ2-3, with D hard to call. The V end was cut by 2 bases, the J end by 0 bases, with 6 bases between. Looked up from germline, CDR1 is SGHTA and CDR2 is FQGNSA. The CDR3 consists of 14 residues. Full variable domain (outside the CDR3, taken from reference TRBV7-2 and TRBJ2-3): GAGVSQSPSNKVTEKGKDVELRCDPISGHTALYWYRQSLGQGLEFLIYFQGNSAPDKSGLPSDRFSAERTGGSVSTLTIQRTQQEDSAVYLCASSLFASTDTQYFGPGTRLTVL.

This sequence joins TRBV6-4 and TRBJ1-2; tentatively, D is TRBD1 (6 bases). CDR3 size: 13 residues. V was shortened by 4 bases and J by 7 bases, with 13 bases between the two germline ends. Per germline, CDR1 MRHNA and CDR2 SNTAGT. The CDR3 bases are TGTGCCAGCAGTGCCGAGGGGGGACTTGGCTACACCTTC. Protein: CASSAEGGLGYTF.

This clone has just one count. The V gene is TRBV11-3, the J gene TRBJ1-1; no firm D call. The V gene lost 1 base and the J gene lost 6 bases, with 15 bases spanning the gap. The CDR3 sequence is 15 residues long. Germline lookup yields CDR1 SGHNT and CDR2 YENEEA. CDR3 coding DNA: TGTGCCAGCAGCTTAGGCTCGCCCCGGAGGGCTGAAGCTTTCTTT. Encoded protein: CASSLGSPRRAEAFF.

The chain combines TRBV5-1 with TRBJ2-2; D is uncertain. V gave up 2 bases and J gave up 2 bases, with 1 base separating them. There are 12 residues in the CDR3. From germline, CDR1 is SGHRS and CDR2 YFSETQ. This CDR3 is CASSFNTGELFF. CDR3 DNA: TGCGCCAGCAGCTTCAACACCGGGGAGCTGTTTTTT. Combining the CDR3 with reference TRBV5-1 and TRBJ2-2 gives the whole variable domain KAGVTQTPRYLIKTRGQQVTLSCSPISGHRSVSWYQQTPGQGLQFLFEYFSETQRNKGNFPGRFSGRQFSNSRSEMNVSTLELGDSALYLCASSFNTGELFFGEGSRLTVL.

This clone has more than one count but fewer than ten. The chain carries TRBV10-3 and TRBJ1-2, with no clear D. Germline V gene data show CDR1 as ENHRY and CDR2 as SYGVKD. V was clipped by 0 bases and J by 3 bases, with 14 bases between them. This CDR3 region has 16 residues. Here the CDR3 reads CAISESVRQGHYGYTF. DNA for the CDR3: TGTGCCATCAGTGAGTCGGTTCGCCAAGGGCACTATGGCTACACCTTC.

V is TRBV30 and J is TRBJ2-7, with 9 nucleotides matching TRBD1. The CDR3 contains 14 residues. Germline V gene data show CDR1 as GTSNPN and CDR2 as SVGIG (reference sequence). The V segment lost 0 bases and the J segment 6 bases; nucleotides outside the gene matches: 6. The CDR3 DNA follows: TGTGCCTGGAGTGTAACGGACAGGGGAGCCGAGCAGTACTTC. Protein product: CAWSVTDRGAEQYF.

The V gene is TRBV23-1, the J gene TRBJ1-1, with TRBD1 matching over 7 bases. TRBV23-1 is given ORF status, its function remaining uncertain. The J segment lost 7 bases and the V segment lost 0 bases, leaving 5 bases of the junction unmatched. The CDR3 contains 14 residues. The CDR3 region is CASSQSGGAVEAFF. The CDR3 DNA is TGCGCCAGCAGTCAATCAGGGGGCGCGGTTGAAGCTTTCTTT.

This chain uses TRBV7-3 with TRBJ2-2, with no clear D. The length of the CDR3 is 12 residues. V lost 3 bases and J lost 6, with 5 bases in between. Germline V gene lookup returns CDR1 SGHTA and CDR2 FQGTGA. CDR3 amino acids: CASSFHSGELFF. The CDR3 coding sequence is TGTGCCAGCAGCTTCCATTCCGGGGAGCTGTTTTTT.

V gene TRBV2 combines with J gene TRBJ2-1, with D perhaps TRBD2 (6 bases). From germline, CDR1 is SNHLY and CDR2 FYNNEI. V dropped 3 bases and J dropped 3 bases, with 15 bases sitting between them. CDR3 length equals 16 residues. Here the CDR3 reads CASSDFTGVLYNEQFF. The CDR3 DNA follows: TGTGCCAGCAGTGATTTCACGGGAGTCCTCTACAATGAGCAGTTCTTC.

The chain has TRBV13 and TRBJ2-1, with a weak D call TRBD2 (6 bases). V was trimmed by 5 bases and J by 0 bases, leaving 11 bases between them. The germline V gene encodes CDR1 PRHDT and CDR2 FYEKMQ (reference sequence). This CDR3 is 15 amino acids long. CDR3 protein: CASSMGGNSYNEQFF. In DNA, the CDR3 is TGTGCCAGCAGCATGGGCGGGAACTCCTACAATGAGCAGTTCTTC.

This chain uses TRBV7-8 with TRBJ1-1, with TRBD1 matching over 8 bases. Germline assignment: CDR1 SGHVS and CDR2 FQNEAQ. V shed 4 bases, J shed 8 bases, and the junction held 9 bases outside the gene matches. There are 14 residues in the CDR3. The CDR3 bases are TGTGCCAGCAGCTCTTTACAGGGGGGGATAGAAGCTTTCTTT. Translating gives CASSSLQGGIEAFF.